This note documents a single T cell receptor (beta chain) sequence. The data originate from a study of blood T cell repertoires in COVID-19. Looked up from germline, CDR1 is SGDLS and CDR2 is YYNGEE. The ends lost 1 base at V and 5 bases at J; junction bases unmatched: 13. The CDR3 is made up of 17 amino acids. Clones were sequenced by immunoSEQ multiplex PCR, and TCRdb holds only the in-frame ones, with some missing. The repertoire holds about 70,000 clones, about 90% seen once, with less than 15% in the top ten. Sequenced sample: peripheral blood. The chain combines TRBV9 with TRBJ2-3; 7 bases are shared with TRBD2. This clonotype originated in a human donor in a cohort sampled during active COVID-19. The CDR3 nucleotides read TGTGCCAGCAGCGTAAGCACCGCGGGGGTAGGGATAGATACGCAGTATTTT. Residues: CASSVSTAGVGIDTQYF.